This T cell receptor beta chain emerged from a study of blood T cell repertoires in COVID-19. Study background: Sources were T cells, B-cell-depleted T cells, or PBMCs; the material itself was cDNA or gDNA.

The CDR3 is 14 amino acids. CDR1 is MNHEY, CDR2 SVGAGI, per germline. V dropped 6 bases and J dropped 5; count of bases not matched to a gene: 8. The data were produced by immunoSEQ multiplex PCR, yet TCRdb's version contains in-frame clones alone and is incomplete. The repertoire holds 200,000 or so clones, with around 82% as singletons. The material sequenced was PBMCs or T cells enriched from blood (not recorded which). The origin of this receptor is a woman in her forties or fifties who had been exposed to COVID-19. This sequence joins TRBV6-5 and TRBJ1-1; 8 nucleotides match TRBD1. The CDR3 coding sequence is TGTGCCAGCAGCCCCGACAGGGGATATACTGAAGCTTTCTTT. It is translated as CASSPDRGYTEAFF.